This TCR beta chain was sequenced during a study of T-cell memory formation after mild COVID-19. Whole-study context: Among the donors, TCR clusters were largely specific to each donor.

This clonotype was seen a few times. The antigen remains undetermined. Study-level results: CD4/CD8 balance characterized clones contracting day 15 to 85, and CD4+ skew characterized later expanders. Some SARS-CoV-2-responding clones were already detected in memory before infection. The CD4+ clones that contracted clustered mainly within CM and EM, and the CD8+ clones concentrated in EMRA.

The V segment lost 9 bases and the J segment 5 bases; nucleotides outside the gene matches: 13. There are 15 residues in the CDR3. Germline V CDR1 and CDR2: LNHDA, SQIVND (reference sequence). TCRdb independently ran MiXCR on the 5' RACE reads; one entry per CDR3 protein. The data hold fewer than 600,000 distinct CDR3 sequences, with roughly 21% observed a single time. Sequenced: PBMCs or a T cell subset sorted from them (not recorded which). The TCR was taken from an adult woman who had mild COVID-19 (a few samples of this study predate the infection). Cell type and time point are not known. The chain joins TRBV19 to TRBJ2-1, with 7 bases identical to TRBD2. In DNA form, the CDR3 reads TGTGCCAGCTCCCCGGGAGCGGGGCCAAACAATGAGCAGTTCTTC. It yields the protein CASSPGAGPNNEQFF.